Here is one T cell receptor (beta chain) with its context. Only a few counts were recorded for this clonotype. Its antigen target is currently unknown. No per-base quality is available; no much larger clone lies one base away. Interpreted using the paper, the time point label stands for: persistent/refractory GD, antithyroid drugs over 5 years with positive TRAb. RNA was extracted from PBMCs in TRIzol for both TCR sequencing and RNA sequencing. The diagnosis of Graves' disease was made according to American Thyroid Association guidelines. Patients were recruited from an endocrinology department in Xi'an, China. Each patient gave about 10 milliliters of peripheral blood, collected in an EDTA anticoagulant tube. PBMCs were isolated by Ficoll Paque Plus density gradient separation without further T cell sorting. An Agilent 2100 Bioanalyzer and agarose gel were used to assess RNA quality, and a NanoDrop 2000 was used to measure RNA concentration.

Between the V and J ends, shortened by 7 bases and 0 bases respectively, the junction contains 7 bases. From its cysteine to its phenylalanine, the CDR3 spans 13 amino acids. The CDR3 DNA has 39 bases and is translated from base 1. In the germline V gene (reference sequence), CDR1 corresponds to LNHDA and CDR2 to SQIVND. The record originates from a study of regulatory T cells in long-lasting Graves disease (dated by TCRdb to about 2021). For context, the study as a whole: To count as having persistent Graves' disease, a patient had to have received antithyroid drug treatment for over 5 years with TSH receptor autoantibodies remaining persistently positive. Patients with persistent Graves' disease were compared with patients with newly diagnosed Graves' disease using TCR sequencing and RNA sequencing of peripheral blood. In the clinical cohort, patients with persistent Graves' disease had used antithyroid drugs for an average of about 9.3 years. A total of about 35 samples underwent TCR sequencing, from about 13 patients with persistent Graves' disease and approximately 20 patients with newly diagnosed Graves' disease. The study was registered as a clinical trial and conducted in China. Study-wide conclusions, independent of this receptor: TRBV28, TRBJ1-2 and TRBJ2-5 were preferentially used in persistent disease, while TRBV20-1 and TRBJ2-1 were favored in newly diagnosed disease. Patients with persistent disease shared more public clonotypes (roughly 2,900) than newly diagnosed patients did (around 1,000). Persistent Graves' disease patients showed lower TCR Shannon entropy and fewer highly expanded clones than newly diagnosed patients, suggesting clonal expansion. As a limitation, the authors acknowledged that the small sample size may reduce accuracy. Sequencing and analysis were restricted to the TCR beta chain. Peripheral blood alone was examined, since thyroid tissue, which constituted the primary lesion, could not be accessed.

Libraries came from multiplex PCR. The reads were generated on an Illumina HiSeq 4000. iRepertoire HTBI primers and Arm-PCR amplification of CDR3 regions were used to construct TCR beta libraries. Gel purification was performed on PCR products prior to sequencing. The original methods were these. Across samples, roughly 60 TRBV and 13 to 15 TRBJ segments were identified and used for gene usage analysis of CDR3 amino acid clonotypes. COPE and FqMerger were used to merge the filtered high-quality paired reads into contigs. BLAST was used to align contigs to IMGT TRBV, TRBD and TRBJ reference genes, with CDR3 defined following IMGT. Any clonotype with a frequency above 0.1% was counted as a highly expanded clone. Shannon entropy served as the measure of repertoire diversity, while the Gini coefficient captured V-J evenness. Clonotypes shared by more than one individual were considered public. Clones were called with MiXCR by TCRdb after fastp trimmed the public reads at Q25, and only in-frame beta chains were retained. One record per CDR3 amino acid sequence lists the most common genes and DNA. TCRdb's processing, not the authors', yielded these V and J calls. The sample profile shows 500,000 to 700,000 distinct CDR3 sequences; roughly 30% of them were found once. 35% to 55% of the sample lies in the top ten.

Source: peripheral blood mononuclear cells (PBMCs), taken when the disease was refractory, from a patient treated with antithyroid drugs. This TCR was sampled from a female donor with Graves disease. Recombination linked TRBV19 to TRBJ1-5, with the D gene call left open. Read as DNA, the sequence is TGTGCCAGTACGAAGAATAGCAATCAGCCCCAGCATTTT. It translates to CASTKNSNQPQHF.